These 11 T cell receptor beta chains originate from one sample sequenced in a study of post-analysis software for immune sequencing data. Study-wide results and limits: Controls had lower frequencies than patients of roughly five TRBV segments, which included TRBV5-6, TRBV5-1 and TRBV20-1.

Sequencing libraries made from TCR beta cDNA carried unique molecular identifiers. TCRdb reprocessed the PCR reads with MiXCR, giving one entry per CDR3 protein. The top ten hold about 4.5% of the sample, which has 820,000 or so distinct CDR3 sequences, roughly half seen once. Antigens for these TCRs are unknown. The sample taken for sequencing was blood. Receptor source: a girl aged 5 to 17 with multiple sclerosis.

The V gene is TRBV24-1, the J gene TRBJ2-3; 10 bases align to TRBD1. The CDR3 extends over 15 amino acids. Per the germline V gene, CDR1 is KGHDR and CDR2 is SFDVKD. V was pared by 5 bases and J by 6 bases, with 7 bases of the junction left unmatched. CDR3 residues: CATSGGTGARDTQYF. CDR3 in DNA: TGTGCCACCAGTGGGGGGACAGGGGCGCGGGATACGCAGTATTTT.

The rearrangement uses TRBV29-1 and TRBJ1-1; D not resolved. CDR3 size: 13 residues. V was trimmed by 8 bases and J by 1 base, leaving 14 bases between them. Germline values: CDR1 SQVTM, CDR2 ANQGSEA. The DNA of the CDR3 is TGCAGCTTCCACAGCCGGGAGAACACTGAAGCTTTCTTT. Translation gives CSFHSRENTEAFF.

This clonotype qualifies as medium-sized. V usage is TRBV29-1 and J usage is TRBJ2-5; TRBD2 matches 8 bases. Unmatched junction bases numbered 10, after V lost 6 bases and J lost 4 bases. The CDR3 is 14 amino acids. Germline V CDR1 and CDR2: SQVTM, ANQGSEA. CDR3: CSVGGVMTGETQYF. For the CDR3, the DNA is TGCAGCGTCGGGGGGGTAATGACCGGAGAGACCCAGTACTTC.

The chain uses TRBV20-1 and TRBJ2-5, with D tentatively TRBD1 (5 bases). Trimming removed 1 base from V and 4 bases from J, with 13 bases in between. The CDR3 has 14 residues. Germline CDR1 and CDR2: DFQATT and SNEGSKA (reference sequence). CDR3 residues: CSARAPTDGETQYF. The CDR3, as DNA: TGCAGTGCTAGAGCCCCGACAGACGGAGAGACCCAGTACTTC.

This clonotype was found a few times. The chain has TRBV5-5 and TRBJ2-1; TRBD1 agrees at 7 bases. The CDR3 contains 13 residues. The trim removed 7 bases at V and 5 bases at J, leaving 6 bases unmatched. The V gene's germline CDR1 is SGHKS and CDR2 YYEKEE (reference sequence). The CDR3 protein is CASSPGGHNEQFF. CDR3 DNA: TGTGCCAGCTCTCCAGGGGGACACAATGAGCAGTTCTTC. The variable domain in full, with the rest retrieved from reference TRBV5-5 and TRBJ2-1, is DAGVTQSPTHLIKTRGQQVTLRCSPISGHKSVSWYQQVLGQGPQFIFQYYEKEERGRGNFPDRFSARQFPNYSSELNVNALLLGDSALYLCASSPGGHNEQFFGPGTRLTVL.

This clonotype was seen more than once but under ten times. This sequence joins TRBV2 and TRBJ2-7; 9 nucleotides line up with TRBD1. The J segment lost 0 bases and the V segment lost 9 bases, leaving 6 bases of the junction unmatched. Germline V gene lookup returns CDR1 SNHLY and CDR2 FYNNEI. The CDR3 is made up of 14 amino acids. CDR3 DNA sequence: TGTGCCAGTTACAGGGGGCCTTCCTCCTACGAGCAGTACTTC. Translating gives CASYRGPSSYEQYF. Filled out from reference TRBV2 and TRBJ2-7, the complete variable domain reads EPEVTQTPSHQVTQMGQEVILRCVPISNHLYFYWYRQILGQKVEFLVSFYNNEISEKSEIFDDQFSVERPDGSNFTLKIRSTKLEDSAMYFCASYRGPSSYEQYFGPGTRLTVT.

The CDR3 region has the DNA TGTGCCAGCAGCCGGACTAGCGGGGAGCAGTTCTTC. Translated, it gives CASSRTSGEQFF. The V gene is TRBV7-3, the J gene TRBJ2-1; TRBD2 matches at 11 bases. The CDR3 covers 12 residues. V was clipped by 5 bases and J by 10 bases; unmatched bases: 1. Germline CDR1 is SGHTA and CDR2 is FQGTGA.

CDR3: CSARDRLAGQVQTQYF. As DNA, the CDR3 is TGCAGTGCTAGAGATCGTTTAGCGGGACAGGTGCAGACCCAGTACTTC. This chain joins TRBV20-1 and TRBJ2-7; tentatively, D is TRBD1 or TRBD2 (8 bases each). The J call may be in error: the DNA end matches TRBJ2-5 better. CDR3 length: 16 amino acids. Per germline, CDR1 DFQATT and CDR2 SNEGSKA (reference sequence).

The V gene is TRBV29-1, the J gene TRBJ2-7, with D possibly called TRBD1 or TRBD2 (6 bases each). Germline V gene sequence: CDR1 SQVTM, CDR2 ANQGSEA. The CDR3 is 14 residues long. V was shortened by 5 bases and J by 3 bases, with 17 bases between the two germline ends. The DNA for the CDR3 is TGCAGCGTTCTACAGGGAGGAAGTTACTACGAGCAGTACTTC. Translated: CSVLQGGSYYEQYF.

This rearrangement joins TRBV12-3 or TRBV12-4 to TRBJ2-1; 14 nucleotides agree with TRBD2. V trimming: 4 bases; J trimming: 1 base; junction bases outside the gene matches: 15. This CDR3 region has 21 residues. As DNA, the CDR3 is TGTGCCAGCAGTTCCCCGGCTGGGGGACTAGCGGGAGATTTATCCTACAATGAGCAGTTCTTC. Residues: CASSSPAGGLAGDLSYNEQFF.

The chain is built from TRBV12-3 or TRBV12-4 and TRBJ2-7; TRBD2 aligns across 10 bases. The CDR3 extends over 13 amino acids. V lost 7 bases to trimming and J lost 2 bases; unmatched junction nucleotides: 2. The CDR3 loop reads CASTSGRAYEQYF. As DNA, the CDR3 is TGTGCCAGCACGAGCGGGAGGGCCTACGAGCAGTACTTC.